This entry lists 23 T cell receptor beta chains sequenced from one sample in a study of blood T cell repertoires in COVID-19. Method: immunoSEQ multiplex PCR; TCRdb's copy keeps in-frame clones and lacks some. The data contain just under 150,000 clones, roughly 85% of them singletons. Sequencing was carried out using peripheral blood. These receptors were taken from a human donor with acute or convalescent COVID-19. The donor label of this sample is uncertain.

The chain has TRBV6-1 and TRBJ2-1, with a possible D match to TRBD2 (6 bases). Looked up from germline, CDR1 is MNHNS and CDR2 is SASEGT. There are 15 residues in the CDR3. The V end lost 6 bases, the J end lost 8 bases, and 20 bases lay between the germline ends. DNA for the CDR3: TGTGCCAGCAGAACCGATAGCGGCTCTAGGTATGAGCAGTTCTTC. Amino acid sequence: CASRTDSGSRYEQFF.

This chain connects TRBV5-6 to TRBJ1-6, with a possible D match to TRBD1 (6 bases). The CDR3 sequence is 17 residues long. CDR1 SGHDT and CDR2 YYEEEE come from the germline V gene. Trimming stripped 4 bases from V and 6 bases from J, with 20 bases between. The chain's CDR3 is CASSQDRSRGGNSPLHF. The CDR3 region has the DNA TGTGCCAGCAGCCAAGACAGGTCGAGGGGGGGTAATTCACCCCTCCACTTT.

The chain uses TRBV15 and TRBJ1-2; D perhaps matches TRBD1 (5 bases). The V gene's germline CDR1 is LNHNV and CDR2 YYDKDF (reference sequence). There are 12 residues in the CDR3. Trimming took off 3 bases at V and 8 bases at J, with 10 bases between the two ends. The CDR3 nucleotides are TGTGCCACCAGCAGTCGGGGGGGAGGCTACACCTTC. Translating gives CATSSRGGGYTF.

In DNA, the CDR3 is TGTGCCTGGAGTGTACCGCAGGCGGGAATCCAGCCCCAGCATTTT. Amino acids: CAWSVPQAGIQPQHF. The rearrangement joins TRBV30 to TRBJ1-5; D gene unclear. V was cut by 0 bases and J by 7 bases, with 16 bases left in between. Germline values: CDR1 GTSNPN, CDR2 SVGIG (reference sequence). This CDR3 has 15 amino acids.

The V gene is TRBV4-3, the J gene TRBJ1-1; D is possibly TRBD1 (6 bases). The V gene lost 0 bases and the J gene lost 3 bases, with 11 bases spanning the gap. Germline-derived CDR1 and CDR2 are LGHNA and YSLEER. The CDR3 spans 15 residues. The CDR3 bases are TGCGCCAGCAGCCAAGAAGGGACAAAACACACTGAAGCTTTCTTT. Residues: CASSQEGTKHTEAFF.

The CDR3 bases are TGTGCCAGCAGACCGACAGGGATAACTAATGAAAAACTGTTTTTT. Protein: CASRPTGITNEKLFF. This chain uses TRBV7-2 with TRBJ1-4; 7 positions match TRBD1. This CDR3 spans 15 amino acids. Germline V CDR1 and CDR2: SGHTA, FQGNSA. The V and J ends lost 6 bases and 1 base, in that order; junction bases with no gene match: 5.

The V and J genes are TRBV5-1 and TRBJ2-2; TRBD1 matches at 11 bases. Germline lookup yields CDR1 SGHRS and CDR2 YFSETQ. Trimming removed 3 bases from V and 4 bases from J; junction bases left unmatched: 11. This CDR3 has 18 amino acids. The CDR3 DNA follows: TGCGCCAGCAGCTCGGGACACGGGGGACAGGGGGTCACCGGGGAGCTGTTTTTT. It encodes CASSSGHGGQGVTGELFF.

The chain carries TRBV6-5 and TRBJ1-1; perhaps TRBD1 as D (5 bases). V lost 5 bases to trimming and J lost 2 bases, with 12 bases between them. The CDR3 length is 14 residues. Germline V lookup: CDR1 MNHEY, CDR2 SVGAGI. The CDR3 DNA sequence: TGTGCCAGCAGTCCGAGTCAGGGAAACACTGAAGCTTTCTTT. Its translation: CASSPSQGNTEAFF.

The gene calls are TRBV3-1 (or the pseudogene TRBV3-2) and TRBJ2-5, with a weak D call TRBD2 (6 bases). CDR1 LGHDT and CDR2 YNNKEL come from the germline V gene (reference sequence). Between the trimmed V and J ends, which lost 5 bases and 2 bases, there was a span of 12 bases. The CDR3 spans 14 residues. In DNA form, the CDR3 reads TGTGCCAGCAGCAACCTAGCGCTACAAGAGACCCAGTACTTC. This gives the protein CASSNLALQETQYF.

The rearrangement links TRBV6-6 to TRBJ2-7, with D possibly TRBD1 on 5 matching bases. V was trimmed by 2 bases and J by 1 base, leaving 12 bases between them. The CDR3 has 15 amino acids. Germline V gene lookup returns CDR1 MNHNY and CDR2 SVGAGI (reference sequence). As DNA, the CDR3 is TGTGCCAGCAGTTACCGTACGTCAGGGTCCTACGAGCAGTACTTC. Its protein is CASSYRTSGSYEQYF.

J is TRBJ2-1 and V is TRBV5-4; 7 nucleotides line up with TRBD1. Looked up from germline, CDR1 is SGHNT and CDR2 is YYREEE (reference sequence). The CDR3 consists of 15 residues. Trimming removed 0 bases from V and 2 bases from J; junction bases left unmatched: 2. CDR3 in DNA: TGTGCCAGCAGCTTGGGGCAGGGGGCCTACAATGAGCAGTTCTTC. This gives the protein CASSLGQGAYNEQFF.

The chain is built from TRBV6-5 and TRBJ1-1, with D unresolved. V lost 1 base to trimming and J lost 1 base, with 10 bases between them. This CDR3 region has 15 residues. CDR1 MNHEY and CDR2 SVGAGI come from the germline V gene. CDR3 in amino acids: CASSYYGTGNTEAFF. The DNA of the CDR3 is TGTGCCAGCAGTTACTATGGTACGGGGAACACTGAAGCTTTCTTT.

V and J are TRBV6-2 or TRBV6-3 and TRBJ2-5, with a tentative D call TRBD1 (5 bases). The germline gives CDR1 MNHEY, CDR2 SVGEGT. The ends were cut back, 3 bases at V and 3 bases at J, with 20 bases in the middle. There are 17 residues in the CDR3. This CDR3 is CASSYARTDKTKETQYF. The CDR3 DNA is TGTGCCAGCAGTTATGCCCGTACGGACAAAACGAAAGAGACCCAGTACTTC.

This clone was observed a single time. The chain employs TRBV4-3 and TRBJ2-4; D might be TRBD1 (5 bases). The germline V gene encodes CDR1 LGHNA and CDR2 YSLEER. The CDR3 contains 14 residues. V was clipped by 4 bases and J by 8 bases, with 15 bases between them. This chain's CDR3 is CASSREGVSDIQYF. In DNA, the CDR3 is TGCGCCAGCAGCCGCGAAGGGGTTAGTGACATTCAGTACTTC.

CDR3 region: CASSASGGVTTRRNEQFF. The CDR3 DNA is TGTGCCAGCAGCGCCTCGGGAGGGGTGACTACTCGCCGGAATGAGCAGTTCTTC. The chain uses TRBV9 and TRBJ2-1, with 8 bases that match TRBD2. The length of the CDR3 is 18 residues. Germline V gene data show CDR1 as SGDLS and CDR2 as YYNGEE. The V gene end was trimmed by 3 bases and the J gene end by 7 bases; junction bases not matched to a gene: 18.

The V call is TRBV24-1, the J call TRBJ2-1; 9 positions agree with TRBD2. Trimming removed 6 bases from V and 5 bases from J; junction bases left unmatched: 7. There are 15 residues in the CDR3. Germline V gives CDR1 KGHDR, CDR2 SFDVKD. In nucleotides, the CDR3 is TGTGCCACCAGTAACCCGGGACTAGCTAACAATGAGCAGTTCTTC. It yields the protein CATSNPGLANNEQFF.

The chain couples TRBV27 to TRBJ1-1, with D possibly matching TRBD1 (5 bases). Germline V gene data show CDR1 as MNHEY and CDR2 as SMNVEV (reference sequence). V lost 6 bases and J 1 base, leaving 12 bases between the germline ends. The CDR3 is 14 residues long. Here the CDR3 reads CASRGGRPNTEAFF. CDR3 bases: TGTGCCAGCAGGGGGGGGAGGCCGAACACTGAAGCTTTCTTT.

The chain combines TRBV6-2 or TRBV6-3 with TRBJ2-2; 12 bases line up with TRBD2. The CDR3 is made up of 20 amino acids. The germline gives CDR1 MNHEY, CDR2 SVGEGT. The ends lost 6 bases at V and 0 bases at J; junction bases unmatched: 14. CDR3 DNA sequence: TGTGCCAGCAGCCCAGTTGGACTAGCGGGAATCACCTCGAACACCGGGGAGCTGTTTTTT. Translating gives CASSPVGLAGITSNTGELFF.

V gene TRBV5-3 combines with J gene TRBJ2-3, with 9 bases matching TRBD2. TRBV5-3 is an open reading frame, and its role is uncertain. Trimming took 7 bases from V and 2 from J; bases not matched to a gene: 2. This CDR3 comprises 13 residues. The CDR3 DNA reads as TGTGCCAGAGGCGGGAGGGCCACAGATACGCAGTATTTT. Residues: CARGGRATDTQYF.

V gene TRBV12-5 combines with J gene TRBJ2-3; the match to TRBD2 covers 9 bases. The J segment lost 3 bases and the V segment lost 5 bases, leaving 6 bases of the junction unmatched. This CDR3 region has 15 residues. CDR1 is LGHNT, CDR2 FRNRAP, per germline. Written as DNA, the CDR3 is TGTGCTAGTGGTACAGGAACTAGCGGGACAGATACGCAGTATTTT. It codes for CASGTGTSGTDTQYF.

The chain employs TRBV7-3 and TRBJ2-3, with TRBD2 matching over 11 bases. The CDR3 is 16 residues long. Germline assignment: CDR1 SGHTA and CDR2 FQGTGA. After removal of 2 bases from V and 4 bases from J, the junction contained 5 bases not matched to a gene. DNA for the CDR3: TGTGCCAGCAGCTTAGGGTCGGGACTAGCGGCAGATACGCAGTATTTT. This codes for CASSLGSGLAADTQYF.

The chain carries TRBV5-1 and TRBJ2-5; a weak D match, TRBD2 (6 bases). Germline CDR1 and CDR2: SGHRS and YFSETQ. CDR3 length equals 15 residues. V was clipped by 4 bases and J by 4 bases, with 17 bases between them. In nucleotides, the CDR3 is TGCGCCAGCAGCCCAGGACTACGAGGGGCAGAGACCCAGTACTTC. Its protein product is CASSPGLRGAETQYF.

This rearrangement joins TRBV2 to TRBJ2-7; 10 bases are shared with TRBD1. The V gene's germline CDR1 is SNHLY and CDR2 FYNNEI. The CDR3 sequence is 15 residues long. V trimming: 5 bases; J trimming: 3 bases; junction bases outside the gene matches: 7. CDR3 bases: TGTGCCAGCAGTAACCAGGGGACAGGGGACTACGAGCAGTACTTC. This sequence encodes CASSNQGTGDYEQYF.